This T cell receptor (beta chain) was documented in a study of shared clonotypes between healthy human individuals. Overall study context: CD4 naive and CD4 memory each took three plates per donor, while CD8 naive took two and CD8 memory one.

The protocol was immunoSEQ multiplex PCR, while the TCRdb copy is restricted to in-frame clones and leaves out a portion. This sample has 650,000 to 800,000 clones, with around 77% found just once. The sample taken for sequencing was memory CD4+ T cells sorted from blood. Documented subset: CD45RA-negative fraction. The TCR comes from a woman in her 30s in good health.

The CDR3 nucleotides are TGTGCCAGCAGTGTGGCAGGGGGCAGTACAGATACGCAGTATTTT. Translated, it gives CASSVAGGSTDTQYF. The chain combines TRBV2 with TRBJ2-3; 8 bases are a match to TRBD1. CDR1 is SNHLY, CDR2 FYNNEI, per germline. J lost 3 bases, V lost 4 bases, and 6 bases had no gene match. The CDR3 sequence is 15 residues long.